The 19 T cell receptor beta chains below all came from one sample that was sequenced in a study of shared clonotypes between healthy human individuals. Data came from immunoSEQ multiplex PCR; TCRdb stores just in-frame clones and leaves some out. The repertoire consists of a few million clones, with 80% to 95% occurring once and the leading ten covering approximately 0.39%. The sample comprised naive CD4+ T cells from PBMCs. Noted subset: CD45RA+ positively selected. The receptors here all came from a man younger than 30 in good health. Some clones in this sample may be carry-over from other donors' samples.

The sample holds a few counts of this clone. J is TRBJ2-7 and V is TRBV19; 12 nucleotides agree with TRBD1. J lost 6 bases, V lost 6 bases, and 6 bases had no gene match. CDR1 LNHDA and CDR2 SQIVND come from the germline V gene (reference sequence). This CDR3 spans 14 amino acids. The CDR3 DNA follows: TGTGCCAGTAGCCCCGGGACAGGGGGCTTCGAGCAGTACTTC. This encodes CASSPGTGGFEQYF.

CDR3 sequence: CASSLAGPSTDTQYF. CDR3 DNA: TGTGCCAGCAGTTTAGCGGGACCAAGCACAGATACGCAGTATTTT. The chain recombines TRBV28 with TRBJ2-3, with a weak D call TRBD2 (6 bases). Per the germline V gene, CDR1 is MDHEN and CDR2 is SYDVKM. Deletions cut 2 bases from V and 0 bases from J, with 9 bases between. The CDR3 totals 15 residues.

This chain joins TRBV28 and TRBJ2-6; 8 positions match TRBD2. Germline V gene data show CDR1 as MDHEN and CDR2 as SYDVKM. The ends lost 4 bases at V and 7 bases at J; junction bases unmatched: 12. The CDR3 has 17 residues. The CDR3 protein is CASSSAGTRSGANVLTF. DNA for the CDR3: TGTGCCAGCAGTTCCGCCGGGACTAGGAGTGGAGCCAACGTCCTGACTTTC.

The chain links TRBV5-1 to TRBJ2-3, with a tentative D call TRBD2 (7 bases). There are 15 residues in the CDR3. Germline V CDR1 and CDR2: SGHRS, YFSETQ. The germline V and J ends were trimmed by 4 bases and 3 bases, with 15 bases remaining between them. The CDR3 coding sequence is TGCGCCAGCAGCCTACAGGGAGGGGGTACAGATACGCAGTATTTT. This gives the protein CASSLQGGGTDTQYF.

This chain joins TRBV7-8 and TRBJ1-5; no firm D call. Germline assignment: CDR1 SGHVS and CDR2 FQNEAQ. V lost 1 base, J lost 2 bases, and 12 bases lay in between. The CDR3 loop spans 16 amino acids. In nucleotides, the CDR3 is TGTGCCAGCAGCTTAGTGGGAGGCCAGCGCAATCAGCCCCAGCATTTT. Translated, it gives CASSLVGGQRNQPQHF.

In its sample, this clone was seen once. The chain uses TRBV7-2 and TRBJ1-5; TRBD1 agrees at 8 bases. The CDR3 extends over 19 amino acids. The ends lost 4 bases at V and 0 bases at J; junction bases unmatched: 14. The germline gives CDR1 SGHTA, CDR2 FQGNSA. The CDR3 nucleotides read TGTGCCAGCAGCTCCATGCTAGGGACAGGCGTTTATAGCAATCAGCCCCAGCATTTT. Translating gives CASSSMLGTGVYSNQPQHF.

The chain carries TRBV2 and TRBJ2-6; tentatively, D is TRBD1 or TRBD2 (6 bases each). Germline lookup yields CDR1 SNHLY and CDR2 FYNNEI. CDR3 size: 16 residues. V dropped 3 bases and J dropped 2 bases, with 11 bases sitting between them. This CDR3 reads CASSDTGGPGANVLTF. Here the CDR3 DNA reads TGTGCCAGCAGTGATACTGGGGGGCCTGGGGCCAACGTCCTGACTTTC.

This sequence joins TRBV18 and TRBJ2-5; 8 bases align to TRBD1. V shed 6 bases, J shed 1 base, and the junction held 10 bases outside the gene matches. The CDR3 loop spans 16 amino acids. The germline V gene encodes CDR1 KGHSH and CDR2 LQKENI. The CDR3 sequence: CASSRNGQGAQETQYF. CDR3 nucleotide sequence: TGTGCCAGCTCCCGAAATGGACAGGGAGCCCAAGAGACCCAGTACTTC.

This clone is a singleton in its sample. V gene TRBV7-2 combines with J gene TRBJ1-1; possible D gene TRBD1, 6 bases. Germline CDR1 and CDR2: SGHTA and FQGNSA. Trimming pared 5 bases from V and 11 bases from J, leaving 18 bases between. CDR3 length: 13 amino acids. The CDR3 DNA reads as TGTGCCAGCAGCCCGGCCGGGGGGCGACAGGCTTTCTTT. Residues: CASSPAGGRQAFF.

V gene TRBV5-1 combines with J gene TRBJ2-2, with D unresolved. CDR1 and CDR2 from the germline V gene are SGHRS and YFSETQ. Trimming left V 0 bases short and J 4 bases short, with 13 bases between. This CDR3 is built from 16 residues. The CDR3 DNA reads as TGCGCCAGCAGCTTGGGACTGATGGGTTCCACCGGGGAGCTGTTTTTT. Protein product: CASSLGLMGSTGELFF.

A remark on this clone: An end of the junction does not agree with germline; a read error may underlie this. The chain couples TRBV29-1 to TRBJ2-1; D possibly corresponds to TRBD1 (6 bases). Germline V gene data show CDR1 as SQVTM and CDR2 as ANQGSEA. This CDR3 contains 14 residues. Written as DNA, the CDR3 is TGCAGCCATAATGGACAGTCTTCTTACAATGCGCAGTTCTTC. Residues: CSHNGQSSYNAQFF.

The CDR3 spells CTSSQPDGQPNYGYTF. The DNA of the CDR3 is TGCACCAGCAGCCAGCCTGACGGACAGCCGAACTATGGCTACACCTTC. The V and J genes are TRBV1 and TRBJ1-2; the tabulated D call, TRBD1, remains unverified against the DNA. TRBV1 is noted as a pseudogene. This CDR3 spans 16 amino acids.

Note on this clone: This same CDR3 is encoded by further DNA sequences in the sample. V is TRBV29-1 and J is TRBJ1-1; D gene uncertain. V dropped 6 bases and J dropped 0 bases, with 11 bases sitting between them. The CDR3 has 13 amino acids. Germline V lookup: CDR1 SQVTM, CDR2 ANQGSEA. The CDR3 bases are TGCAGCGTAGCGGGGAGAATGAACACTGAAGCTTTCTTT. It translates to CSVAGRMNTEAFF. The full variable domain, with the rest looked up from reference TRBV29-1 and TRBJ1-1, is SAVISQKPSRDICQRGTSLTIQCQVDSQVTMMFWYRQQPGQSLTLIATANQGSEATYESGFVIDKFPISRPNLTFSTLTVSNMSPEDSSIYLCSVAGRMNTEAFFGQGTRLTVV.

The chain has TRBV19 and TRBJ2-1; 9 bases fit TRBD2. V lost 8 bases to trimming and J lost 5 bases; unmatched junction nucleotides: 10. Germline assignment: CDR1 LNHDA and CDR2 SQIVND (reference sequence). This CDR3 has 15 amino acids. The DNA of the CDR3 is TGTGCCAGTCATACCCCCGGGACTAGCAACAATGAGCAGTTCTTC. Protein product: CASHTPGTSNNEQFF.

A single count supports this clone. This chain connects TRBV9 to TRBJ1-5; D is undetermined. Trimming cost V 0 bases and J 3 bases, with 10 bases left between them. Germline CDR1 SGDLS, CDR2 YYNGEE. CDR3 length equals 15 residues. The CDR3: CASSVGDPPNQPQHF. For the CDR3, the DNA is TGTGCCAGCAGCGTAGGGGATCCCCCCAATCAGCCCCAGCATTTT.

Remarks on this clone: Other DNA sequences in this sample translate to the same CDR3. The chain links TRBV28 to TRBJ2-2; tentatively, D is TRBD1 (6 bases). Germline CDR1 reads MDHEN; CDR2 reads SYDVKM. V was trimmed by 6 bases and J by 1 base, leaving 12 bases between them. This CDR3 has 15 amino acids. The DNA for the CDR3 is TGTGCCAGCAGCTCGCCGGGACAGAACACCGGGGAGCTGTTTTTT. Its protein product is CASSSPGQNTGELFF.

V gene TRBV7-8 combines with J gene TRBJ2-2, with D perhaps TRBD2 (7 bases). The V end lost 4 bases, the J end lost 7 bases, and 16 bases lay between the germline ends. This CDR3 spans 15 amino acids. Germline values: CDR1 SGHVS, CDR2 FQNEAQ. CDR3 in amino acids: CASSYGRGPGGELFF. The CDR3 DNA follows: TGTGCCAGCAGCTATGGGCGGGGGCCGGGCGGGGAGCTGTTTTTT.

In the case of this clone: Other nucleotide sequences in the sample specify the same CDR3. The rearrangement links TRBV27 to TRBJ2-7; TRBD2 might be the D (6 bases). Germline lookup yields CDR1 MNHEY and CDR2 SMNVEV (reference sequence). V was trimmed by 6 bases and J by 1 base, leaving 10 bases between them. The CDR3 spans 13 residues. The CDR3 protein is CASSRRGSYEQYF. CDR3 nucleotide sequence: TGTGCCAGCAGCCGGAGGGGATCCTACGAGCAGTACTTC.

The J gene is TRBJ1-2, the V gene TRBV14; D gene uncertain. The CDR3 has 12 amino acids. Germline loops: CDR1 SGHDN, CDR2 FVKESK. The V and J ends lost 3 bases and 13 bases respectively, with 15 bases between them. The CDR3 sequence is CASSHGPEASTF. The CDR3 region has the DNA TGTGCCAGCAGCCACGGGCCGGAGGCTAGCACCTTC.